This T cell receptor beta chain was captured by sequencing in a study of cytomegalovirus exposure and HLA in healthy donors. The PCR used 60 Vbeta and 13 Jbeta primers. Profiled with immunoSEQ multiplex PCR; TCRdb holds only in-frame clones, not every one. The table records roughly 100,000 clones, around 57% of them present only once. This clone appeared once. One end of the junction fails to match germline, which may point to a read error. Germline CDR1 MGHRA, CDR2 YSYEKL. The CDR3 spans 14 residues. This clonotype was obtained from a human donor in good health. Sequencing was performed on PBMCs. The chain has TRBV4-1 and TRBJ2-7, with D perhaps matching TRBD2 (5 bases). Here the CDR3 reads CASSQDRDTYGQYF. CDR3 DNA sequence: TGCGCCAGCAGCCAAGATCGGGATACCTACGGGCAGTACTTC.